This TCR beta chain was profiled in a study of blood T cell repertoires in COVID-19. The CDR3 is 14 amino acids. The V gene's germline CDR1 is MNHEY and CDR2 SVGAGI. V gave up 6 bases and J gave up 4 bases; unmatched junction bases: 8. Per the original methods: Reference gene primer amplification in the assay estimated nucleated cell counts. Some clones are missing from TCRdb's copy, which holds only in-frame ones; the method was immunoSEQ multiplex PCR. V, J and clone size derive from that table, while D and trimming were established from the DNA sequence. The data contain 150,000 to 170,000 clones, roughly 81% of them seen just once; the ten biggest clones take up 8.3%.

The chain has TRBV6-5 and TRBJ2-5, with 7 positions matching TRBD1. The receptor comes from a woman aged 55-75 years with COVID-19, enrolled during active disease. Source material: peripheral blood. The CDR3 loop reads CASSPGGRRETQYF. DNA for the CDR3: TGTGCCAGCAGCCCAGGGGGAAGAAGAGAGACCCAGTACTTC.